The TCR beta chain described here comes from a study of blood T cells in healthy people across ages. The use of a sample-barcoded 5' primer and a J-beta primer mix characterized a second PCR of 7 to 11 cycles. TCRdb re-derived calls from the 5' RACE reads in MiXCR, one entry per CDR3 protein. Of some 900,000 distinct CDR3 sequences listed, around 46% are singletons. This clonotype was seen more than once but under ten times. Trimming took 5 bases from V and 2 from J; bases not matched to a gene: 10. CDR3 size: 17 residues. Researchers isolated at least 7 million PBMCs per sample. The sequenced material came from blood. This receptor was taken from a man aged 25 to 40 in good health. The V call is TRBV12-3 or TRBV12-4, the J call TRBJ2-5; 11 nucleotides align to TRBD1. The CDR3 sequence is CASSLGQGASQQETQYF. The CDR3 region has the DNA TGTGCCAGCAGTCTAGGACAGGGGGCTTCCCAACAAGAGACCCAGTACTTC.